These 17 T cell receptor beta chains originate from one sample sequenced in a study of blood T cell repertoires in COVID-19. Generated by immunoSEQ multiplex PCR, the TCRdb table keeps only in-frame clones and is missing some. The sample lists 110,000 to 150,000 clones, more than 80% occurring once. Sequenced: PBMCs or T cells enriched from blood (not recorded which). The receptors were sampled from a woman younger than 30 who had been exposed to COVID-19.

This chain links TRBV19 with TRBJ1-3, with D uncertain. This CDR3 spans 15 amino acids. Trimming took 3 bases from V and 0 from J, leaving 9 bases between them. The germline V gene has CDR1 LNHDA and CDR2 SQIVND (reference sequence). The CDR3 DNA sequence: TGTGCCAGTAGTATTATCCAGTCCTCTGGAAACACCATATATTTT. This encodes CASSIIQSSGNTIYF.

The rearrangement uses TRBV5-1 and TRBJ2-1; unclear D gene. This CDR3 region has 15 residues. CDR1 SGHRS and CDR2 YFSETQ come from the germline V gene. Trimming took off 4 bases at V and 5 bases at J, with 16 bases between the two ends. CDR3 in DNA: TGCGCCAGCAGCGTTCTGCCGTCCCAGGACAATGAGCAGTTCTTC. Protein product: CASSVLPSQDNEQFF.

This CDR3 reads CASSPGQGPYGYTF. The CDR3, as DNA: TGTGCCAGCAGTCCGGGACAGGGCCCCTATGGCTACACCTTC. The rearrangement joins TRBV27 to TRBJ1-2; 9 bases fit TRBD1. J lost 4 bases, V lost 5 bases, and 5 bases had no gene match. This CDR3 spans 14 amino acids. Germline V lookup: CDR1 MNHEY, CDR2 SMNVEV (reference sequence).

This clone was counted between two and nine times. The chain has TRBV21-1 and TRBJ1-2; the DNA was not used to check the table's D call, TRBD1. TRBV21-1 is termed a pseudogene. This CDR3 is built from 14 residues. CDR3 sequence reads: CASSKGTGGYGYTF. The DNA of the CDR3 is TGTGCCAGCAGCAAAGGCACAGGGGGCTATGGCTACACCTTC.

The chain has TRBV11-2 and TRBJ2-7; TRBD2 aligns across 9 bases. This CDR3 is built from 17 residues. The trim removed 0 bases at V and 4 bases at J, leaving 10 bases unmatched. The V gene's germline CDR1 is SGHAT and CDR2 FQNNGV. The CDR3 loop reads CASSLDLAGGPMYEQYF. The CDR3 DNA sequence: TGTGCCAGCAGCTTAGATCTTGCGGGAGGGCCGATGTACGAGCAGTACTTC.

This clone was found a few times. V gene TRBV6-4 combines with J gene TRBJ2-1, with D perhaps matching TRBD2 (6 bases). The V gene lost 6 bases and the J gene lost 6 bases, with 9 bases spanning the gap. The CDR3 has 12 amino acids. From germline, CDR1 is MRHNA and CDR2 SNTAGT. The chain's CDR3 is CASSGDSNEQFF. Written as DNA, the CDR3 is TGTGCCAGCAGCGGGGACTCCAATGAGCAGTTCTTC.

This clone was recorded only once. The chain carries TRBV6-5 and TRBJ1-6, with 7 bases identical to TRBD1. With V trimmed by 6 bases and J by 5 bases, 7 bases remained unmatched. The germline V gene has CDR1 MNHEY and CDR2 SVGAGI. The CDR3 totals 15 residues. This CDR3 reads CASSRSGQDNSPLHF. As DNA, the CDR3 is TGTGCCAGCAGCCGCTCAGGACAGGATAATTCACCCCTCCACTTT.

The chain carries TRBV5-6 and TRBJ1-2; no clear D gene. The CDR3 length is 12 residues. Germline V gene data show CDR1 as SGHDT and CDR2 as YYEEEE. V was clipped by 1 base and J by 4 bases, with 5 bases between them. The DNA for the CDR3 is TGTGCCAGCAGCTTGAACGGCTATGGCTACACCTTC. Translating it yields CASSLNGYGYTF. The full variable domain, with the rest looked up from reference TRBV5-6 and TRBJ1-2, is DAGVTQSPTHLIKTRGQQVTLRCSPKSGHDTVSWYQQALGQGPQFIFQYYEEEERQRGNFPDRFSGHQFPNYSSELNVNALLLGDSALYLCASSLNGYGYTFGSGTRLTVV.

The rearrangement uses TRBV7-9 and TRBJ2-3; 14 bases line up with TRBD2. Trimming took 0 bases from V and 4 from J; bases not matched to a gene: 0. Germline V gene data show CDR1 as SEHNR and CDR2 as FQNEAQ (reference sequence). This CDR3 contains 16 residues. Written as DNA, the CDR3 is TGTGCCAGCAGCTTAGCGGGACTAGCGGGAGCAGATACGCAGTATTTT. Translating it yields CASSLAGLAGADTQYF.

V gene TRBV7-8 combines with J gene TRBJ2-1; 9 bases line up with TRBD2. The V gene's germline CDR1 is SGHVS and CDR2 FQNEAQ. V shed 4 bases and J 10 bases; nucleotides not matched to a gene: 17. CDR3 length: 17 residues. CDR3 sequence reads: CASSSQRDGGRAVEQFF. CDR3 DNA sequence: TGTGCCAGCAGCTCACAGCGGGATGGCGGGAGGGCCGTAGAGCAGTTCTTC.

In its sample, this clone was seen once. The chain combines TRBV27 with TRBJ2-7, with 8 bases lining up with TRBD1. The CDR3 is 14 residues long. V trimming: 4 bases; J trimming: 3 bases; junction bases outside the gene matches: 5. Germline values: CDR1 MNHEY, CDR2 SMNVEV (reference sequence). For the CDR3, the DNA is TGTGCCAGCAGTTACAGGGGGGTTGGCTACGAGCAGTACTTC. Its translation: CASSYRGVGYEQYF.

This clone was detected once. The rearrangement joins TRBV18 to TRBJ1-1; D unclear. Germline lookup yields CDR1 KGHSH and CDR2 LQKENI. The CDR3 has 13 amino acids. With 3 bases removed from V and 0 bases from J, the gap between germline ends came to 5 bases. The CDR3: CASSPGMNTEAFF. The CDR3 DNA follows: TGTGCCAGCTCACCCGGGATGAACACTGAAGCTTTCTTT.

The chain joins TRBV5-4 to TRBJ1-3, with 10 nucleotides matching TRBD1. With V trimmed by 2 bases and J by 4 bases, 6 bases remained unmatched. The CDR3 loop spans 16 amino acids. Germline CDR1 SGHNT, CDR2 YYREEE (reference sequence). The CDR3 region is CASSFRQGADGNTIYF. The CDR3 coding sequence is TGTGCCAGCAGCTTCAGACAGGGGGCAGACGGAAACACCATATATTTT. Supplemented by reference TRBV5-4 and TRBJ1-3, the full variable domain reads ETGVTQSPTHLIKTRGQQVTLRCSSQSGHNTVSWYQQALGQGPQFIFQYYREEENGRGNFPPRFSGLQFPNYSSELNVNALELDDSALYLCASSFRQGADGNTIYFGEGSWLTVV.

The CDR3 spells CASSQEYRLAGVGEQYF. As DNA, the CDR3 is TGCGCCAGCAGCCAAGAATACAGACTAGCGGGAGTGGGAGAGCAGTACTTC. The rearrangement uses TRBV4-1 and TRBJ2-7, with TRBD2 matching 12 bases. The V and J ends lost 0 bases and 7 bases, in that order; junction bases with no gene match: 10. Germline CDR1 and CDR2: MGHRA and YSYEKL. The length of the CDR3 is 17 residues.

As DNA, the CDR3 is TGCGCCAGCAGCTTGGGGGGGACAGCCTTGGGCGCTGAAGCTTTCTTT. It encodes CASSLGGTALGAEAFF. The rearrangement links TRBV5-1 to TRBJ1-1, with 7 positions matching TRBD1. There are 16 residues in the CDR3. Germline loops: CDR1 SGHRS, CDR2 YFSETQ. V shed 0 bases and J 6 bases; nucleotides not matched to a gene: 11.

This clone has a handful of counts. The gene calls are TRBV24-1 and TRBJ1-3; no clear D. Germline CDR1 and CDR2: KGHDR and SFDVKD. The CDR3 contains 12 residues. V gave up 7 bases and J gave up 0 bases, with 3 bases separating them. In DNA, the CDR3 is TGTGCCACCAGGAGCTCTGGAAACACCATATATTTT. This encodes CATRSSGNTIYF.

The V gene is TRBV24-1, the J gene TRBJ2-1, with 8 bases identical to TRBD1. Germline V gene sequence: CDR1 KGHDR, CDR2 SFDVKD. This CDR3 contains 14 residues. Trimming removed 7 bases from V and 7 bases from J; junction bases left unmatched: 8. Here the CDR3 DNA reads TGTGCCACCAGCGGACAGGGTTTAGTAAATGAGCAGTTCTTC. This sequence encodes CATSGQGLVNEQFF.